This TCR beta chain was recovered during a study of blood T cell repertoires in COVID-19. Libraries were prepared by immunoSEQ multiplex PCR; TCRdb keeps only in-frame clonotypes and omits some of them. The sample lists about 150,000 clones, approximately 90% occurring once. This TCR derives from a man aged 45-65 years who had recovered from COVID-19. The sample taken for sequencing was peripheral blood.

In nucleotides, the CDR3 is TGTGCCAGTCAGCGACAGGGGGAGGGCACTGAAGCTTTCTTT. Translated: CASQRQGEGTEAFF. The chain is built from TRBV19 and TRBJ1-1, with 9 bases identical to TRBD1. The CDR3 spans 14 residues. Germline CDR1 reads LNHDA; CDR2 reads SQIVND (reference sequence). V gave up 8 bases and J gave up 4 bases; unmatched junction bases: 8.